The source of this TCR beta chain is a study of naive and memory T cell subsets. In its sample, this clonotype was seen many times. RNA was extracted from less than 3 ml of whole blood of healthy adults. Cells were not sorted; total RNA input targeted roughly 1 to 1000 ng. Alpha and beta constant region primers primed reverse transcription for blood and skin samples. TCRdb re-analysed the 5' RACE reads in MiXCR, keeping a single row per CDR3 protein. The sample has just over 25,000 distinct CDR3 sequences; roughly 25% are singletons. Trimming pared 6 bases from V and 0 bases from J, leaving 14 bases between. From germline, CDR1 is DFQATT and CDR2 SNEGSKA (reference sequence). CDR3 length: 14 amino acids.

V is TRBV20-1 and J is TRBJ2-5; D gene ambiguous. The sequence was collected from a female donor in good health. CDR3 protein: CSATPLWDQETQYF. The CDR3 nucleotides are TGCAGTGCAACCCCCCTTTGGGACCAAGAGACCCAGTACTTC.